The clone carrying this T cell receptor beta chain appeared a single time. The data are from a study of shared clonotypes between healthy human individuals. Replicate sorted-subset PCRs were loaded with 150 to 250 ng DNA, about 28,000 T cell genomes. Only in-frame clones appear in the TCRdb table, and some are missing; sequencing was by immunoSEQ multiplex PCR. The repertoire has 2 million to 2.5 million clones, more than 85% of them found once; the top ten carry more than 1.5%. V lost 3 bases to trimming and J lost 0 bases, with 10 bases between them. The CDR3 consists of 14 residues. Germline-derived CDR1 and CDR2 are SGDLS and YYNGEE. CD45RO-negative cells were positively selected for CCR7, leaving out terminally differentiated effector memory CD45RA+ cells. Nashville, Tennessee was home to all donors, who were Caucasian adults.

Sequences were obtained from naive CD8+ T cells from PBMCs. J is TRBJ2-7 and V is TRBV9; unclear D gene. The receptor was derived from a man between 18 and 29 years old in good health. Some clones in this sample may be carry-over from other donors' samples. The CDR3 DNA reads as TGTGCCAGCAGCGACGGCCTACTCTCCTACGAGCAGTACTTC. It is translated as CASSDGLLSYEQYF.